A selection of T cell receptor beta chains follows, all from one sample in a study of OX40 agonist ivuxolimab in advanced cancers. Clones were sequenced by immunoSEQ multiplex PCR, and TCRdb holds only the in-frame ones, with some missing. Among 20,000 or so clones listed, roughly 88% were seen once. Sample: CD4+ or CD8+ T cells sorted from blood, taken in a trial of the OX40 agonist ivuxolimab. These receptors originate from an adult with an advanced solid tumor such as melanoma, head and neck, liver or kidney cancer. CDR3s include the opening cysteine and the closing phenylalanine or tryptophan. D genes are given only for firm matches.

v_call	j_call	d_call	cdr3_nt	cdr3_aa
TRBV7-9	TRBJ1-1	-	TGTGCCAGCAGCTTAGCGCTGGGGCCACTCACGAACACTGAAGCTTTCTTT	CASSLALGPLTNTEAFF
TRBV11-2	TRBJ2-3	-	TGTGCCAGCAGACATACCCGCGATACGCAGTATTTT	CASRHTRDTQYF
TRBV28	TRBJ1-4	-	TGTGCCAGCAGCCTCGGACCGGGCCGGTCCAATGAAAAACTGTTTTTT	CASSLGPGRSNEKLFF
TRBV4-2	TRBJ1-1	-	TGTGCCAGCAGCTTGGATCAGGATCTCACTGAAGCTTTCTTT	CASSLDQDLTEAFF
TRBV4-1	TRBJ2-1	-	TGCGCCAGCAGCCGAGGTGGGGCTAGCAGCGATGAGCAGTTCTTC	CASSRGGASSDEQFF
TRBV29-1	TRBJ2-1	-	TGCAGCGTTGAATTCATTAACAATGAGCAGTTCTTC	CSVEFINNEQFF
TRBV5-1	TRBJ2-2	-	TGCGCCAGCAGCTTTCCAGGCAGGGGAATAACCACCGGGGAGCTGTTTTTT	CASSFPGRGITTGELFF
TRBV6-5	TRBJ2-2	-	TGTGCCAGCAGTTTTGGTCAGGGCACCGGGGAGCTGTTTTTT	CASSFGQGTGELFF
TRBV10-2	TRBJ2-1	-	TGCGCCAGCAGTGAGTCGGGCCCGGGGAATGAGCAGTTCTTC	CASSESGPGNEQFF
TRBV28	TRBJ1-5	-	TGTGCCAGCAGTAAACCCTCAGGAAGGAGGGATCAGCCCCAGCATTTT	CASSKPSGRRDQPQHF
TRBV28	TRBJ2-1	TRBD2	TGTGCCAGCAGTTTATTCGGGACTAGCGTTAACAATGAGCAGTTCTTC	CASSLFGTSVNNEQFF
TRBV29-1	TRBJ2-1	TRBD2	TGCAGCGTTGAGGGGCGGGAGCTCAATGAGCAGTTCTTC	CSVEGRELNEQFF
TRBV7-7	TRBJ2-7	TRBD2	TGTGCTAGCAGCTCAAGACTAGCGGGAGCCGAGCAGTACTTC	CASSSRLAGAEQYF
TRBV5-4	TRBJ2-7	-	TGTGCCAGCAGCTTCGGGGGATCCTACGAGCAGTACTTC	CASSFGGSYEQYF